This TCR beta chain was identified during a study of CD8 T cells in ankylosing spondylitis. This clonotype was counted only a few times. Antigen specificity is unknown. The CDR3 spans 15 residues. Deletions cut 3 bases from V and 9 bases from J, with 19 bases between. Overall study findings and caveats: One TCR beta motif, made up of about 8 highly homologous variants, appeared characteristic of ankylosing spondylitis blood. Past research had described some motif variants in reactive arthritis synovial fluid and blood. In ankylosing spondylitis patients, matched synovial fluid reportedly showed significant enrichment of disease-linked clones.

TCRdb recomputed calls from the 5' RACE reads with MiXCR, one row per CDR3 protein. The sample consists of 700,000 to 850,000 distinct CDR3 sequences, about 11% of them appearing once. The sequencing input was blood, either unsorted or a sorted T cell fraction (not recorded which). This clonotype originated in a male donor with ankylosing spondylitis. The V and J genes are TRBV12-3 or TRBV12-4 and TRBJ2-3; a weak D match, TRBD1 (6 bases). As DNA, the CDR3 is TGTGCCAGCAGTTTGGTGGGGGCCCTCGCAGGCACGCAGTATTTT. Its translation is CASSLVGALAGTQYF.